This is a list of T cell receptor beta chains from one sample in a study of T-cell memory formation after mild COVID-19. TCRdb re-called the 5' RACE reads through MiXCR, storing one row per CDR3 protein. The data contain about 450,000 distinct CDR3 sequences, roughly a quarter of them seen just once; the ten biggest clones take up around 13%. The sequenced sample consisted of PBMCs or a T cell subset sorted from them (not recorded which). The receptor set was obtained from an adult woman who had mild COVID-19 (a few samples of this study predate the infection). Cell type and time point are not known. CDR3s include the opening cysteine and the closing phenylalanine or tryptophan. The D gene is left open where the match is weak. Not every row has a clone size; where given, it reads once, few, many or a size class.

abundance: many
v_gene: TRBV5-6
j_gene: TRBJ2-5
d_gene: NA
CDR3nt: TGTGCCAGCAGCTTGTCGACTAGTACCGACCAGGGGGATACCCAGTACTTC
CDR3aa: CASSLSTSTDQGDTQYF

abundance: NA
v_gene: TRBV18
j_gene: TRBJ2-6
d_gene: NA
CDR3nt: TGTGCCAGCTCATCAGGGGTGACTGGGGCCAACGTCCTGACTTTC
CDR3aa: CASSSGVTGANVLTF

abundance: few
v_gene: TRBV7-3
j_gene: TRBJ2-2
d_gene: TRBD1
CDR3nt: TGTGCCAGCAGCTTGGAACAGGGGTACACCGGGGAGCTGTTTTTT
CDR3aa: CASSLEQGYTGELFF

abundance: NA
v_gene: TRBV7-9
j_gene: TRBJ2-7
d_gene: NA
CDR3nt: TGTGCCAGCAGCTCCGGGGGGCACTCCTACGAGCAGTACTTC
CDR3aa: CASSSGGHSYEQYF

abundance: few
v_gene: TRBV12-3/TRBV12-4
j_gene: TRBJ2-1
d_gene: TRBD2
CDR3nt: TGTGCCAGCAGTTTTTCGGGGGGGTATTTTGAGCAGTTCTTC
CDR3aa: CASSFSGGYFEQFF

abundance: NA
v_gene: TRBV7-9
j_gene: TRBJ2-5
d_gene: TRBD2
CDR3nt: TGTGCCAGCGCTAGCGGGGTGTACCAAGAGACCCAGTACTTC
CDR3aa: CASASGVYQETQYF

abundance: few
v_gene: TRBV7-2
j_gene: TRBJ1-2
d_gene: TRBD1
CDR3nt: TGTGCCAGCGGAACGACAGGGAACTATGGCTACACCTTC
CDR3aa: CASGTTGNYGYTF

abundance: few
v_gene: TRBV27
j_gene: TRBJ2-3
d_gene: TRBD1
CDR3nt: TGTGCCAGCAGGCTGGACAGGGGTATGGATACGCAGTATTTT
CDR3aa: CASRLDRGMDTQYF

abundance: few
v_gene: TRBV29-1
j_gene: TRBJ1-2
d_gene: NA
CDR3nt: TGCAGCGTTGAAGATCTTTCGGGTGGCTACACCTTC
CDR3aa: CSVEDLSGGYTF

abundance: NA
v_gene: TRBV4-2
j_gene: TRBJ2-1
d_gene: TRBD2
CDR3nt: TGTGCCAGCAGCCTAGGTGATAGCGGGACCTCCTACAATGAGCAGTTCTTC
CDR3aa: CASSLGDSGTSYNEQFF

abundance: NA
v_gene: TRBV5-5
j_gene: TRBJ2-1
d_gene: TRBD2
CDR3nt: TGTGCCAGCAGCTTCAGCGGGGGGGCAGCCAATGAGCAGTTCTTC
CDR3aa: CASSFSGGAANEQFF

abundance: NA
v_gene: TRBV11-2
j_gene: TRBJ2-1
d_gene: TRBD2
CDR3nt: TGTGCCAGCAGCTTACTGGCGGCGGGAGGTGGGGGCTCTTACAATGAGCAGTTCTTC
CDR3aa: CASSLLAAGGGGSYNEQFF

abundance: NA
v_gene: TRBV5-1
j_gene: TRBJ1-2
d_gene: NA
CDR3nt: TGCGCCAGCAGAGTGGGTACAACCCAGTATGGCTACACCTTC
CDR3aa: CASRVGTTQYGYTF

abundance: few
v_gene: TRBV7-9
j_gene: TRBJ2-7
d_gene: NA
CDR3nt: TGTGCCAGCAGCTTACTCGGGATCGAGCAGTACTTC
CDR3aa: CASSLLGIEQYF

abundance: NA
v_gene: TRBV3-1
j_gene: TRBJ2-2
d_gene: NA
CDR3nt: TGTGCCAGCAGTTACGGGGGTGCAACCGGGGAGCTGTTTTTT
CDR3aa: CASSYGGATGELFF

abundance: NA
v_gene: TRBV9
j_gene: TRBJ2-3
d_gene: TRBD2
CDR3nt: TGTGCCAGCAGCGTAACGGGACTAGCGGGAGAAGGTACGCAGTATTTT
CDR3aa: CASSVTGLAGEGTQYF